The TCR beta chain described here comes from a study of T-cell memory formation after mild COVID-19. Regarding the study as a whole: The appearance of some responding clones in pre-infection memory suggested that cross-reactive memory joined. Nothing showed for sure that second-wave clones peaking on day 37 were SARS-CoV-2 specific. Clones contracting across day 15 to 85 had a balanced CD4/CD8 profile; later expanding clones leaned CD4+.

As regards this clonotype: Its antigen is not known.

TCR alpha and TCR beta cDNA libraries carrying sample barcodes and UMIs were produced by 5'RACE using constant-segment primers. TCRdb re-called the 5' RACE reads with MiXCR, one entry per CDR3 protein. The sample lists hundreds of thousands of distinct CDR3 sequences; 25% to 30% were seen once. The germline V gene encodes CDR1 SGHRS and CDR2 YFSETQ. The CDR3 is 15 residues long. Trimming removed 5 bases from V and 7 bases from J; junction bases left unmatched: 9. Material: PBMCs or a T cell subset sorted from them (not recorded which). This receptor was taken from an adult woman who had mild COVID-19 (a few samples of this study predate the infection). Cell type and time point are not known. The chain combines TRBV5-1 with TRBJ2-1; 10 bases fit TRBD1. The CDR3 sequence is CASRESGTGENEQFF. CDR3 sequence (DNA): TGCGCCAGCAGGGAGTCCGGGACAGGGGAGAATGAGCAGTTCTTC.